This T cell receptor beta chain was identified during a study of blood T cell repertoires in COVID-19. Looking at the study overall: Researchers got acute and convalescent COVID-19 samples from the United States, Italy and Spain. T cells, B-cell-depleted T cells, or PBMCs supplied cDNA or gDNA.

Per the study methods: Using reference gene primer amplification, nucleated cell counts were estimated. Some clones are missing from TCRdb's copy, which holds only in-frame ones; the method was immunoSEQ multiplex PCR. That table supplies the V and J calls and clone size; D and trimming were determined from the DNA. In the table there are roughly 150,000 clones, roughly 77% of which are singletons. Trimming cost V 3 bases and J 6 bases; bases outside gene matches: 17. CDR1 MNHEY and CDR2 SMNVEV come from the germline V gene (reference sequence). This CDR3 is built from 17 residues. The sequenced sample consisted of peripheral blood. The receptor comes from a man between 60 and 75 years old with acute or convalescent COVID-19. The chain couples TRBV27 to TRBJ2-7; TRBD2 matches at 7 bases. CDR3 in amino acids: CASSFRRSGVTVAEQYF. In nucleotides, the CDR3 is TGTGCCAGCAGTTTCCGAAGGAGCGGGGTGACGGTTGCCGAGCAGTACTTC.